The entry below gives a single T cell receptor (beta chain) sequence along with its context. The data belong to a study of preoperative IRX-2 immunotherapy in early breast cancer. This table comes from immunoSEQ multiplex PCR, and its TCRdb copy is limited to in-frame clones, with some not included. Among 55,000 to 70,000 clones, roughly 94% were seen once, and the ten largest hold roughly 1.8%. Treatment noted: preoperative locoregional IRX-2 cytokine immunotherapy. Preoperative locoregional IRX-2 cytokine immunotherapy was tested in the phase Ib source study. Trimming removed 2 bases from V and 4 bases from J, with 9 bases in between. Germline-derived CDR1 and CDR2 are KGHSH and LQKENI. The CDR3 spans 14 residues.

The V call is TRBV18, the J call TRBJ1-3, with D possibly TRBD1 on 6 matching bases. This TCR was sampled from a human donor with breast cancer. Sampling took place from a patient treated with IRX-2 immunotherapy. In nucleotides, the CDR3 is TGTGCCAGCTCACCAGTGGACAGCGGAAACACCATATATTTT. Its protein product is CASSPVDSGNTIYF.